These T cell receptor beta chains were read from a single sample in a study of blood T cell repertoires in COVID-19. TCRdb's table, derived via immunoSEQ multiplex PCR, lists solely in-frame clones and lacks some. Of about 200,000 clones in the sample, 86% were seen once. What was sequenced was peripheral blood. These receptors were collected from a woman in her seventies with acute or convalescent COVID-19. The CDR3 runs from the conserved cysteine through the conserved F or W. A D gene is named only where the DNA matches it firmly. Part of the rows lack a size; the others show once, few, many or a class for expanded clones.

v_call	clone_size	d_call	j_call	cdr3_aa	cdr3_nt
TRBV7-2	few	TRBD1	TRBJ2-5	CASSQGTGNRETQYF	TGTGCCAGCAGCCAAGGGACAGGGAACAGGGAGACCCAGTACTTC
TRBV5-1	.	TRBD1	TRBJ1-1	CASSLRTGDTEAFF	TGCGCCAGCAGCCTTAGGACAGGTGACACTGAAGCTTTCTTT
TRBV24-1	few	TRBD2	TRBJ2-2	CATSDTLGTSGRALSDTGELFF	TGTGCCACCAGTGACACCCTTGGGACTAGCGGGAGGGCATTATCAGACACCGGGGAGCTGTTTTTT
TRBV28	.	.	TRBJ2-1	CASSPLGGRSREQFF	TGTGCCAGCAGCCCCTTAGGGGGACGATCCCGTGAGCAGTTCTTC
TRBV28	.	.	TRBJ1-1	CASSPQPMNTEAFF	TGTGCCAGCAGCCCACAGCCGATGAACACTGAAGCTTTCTTT
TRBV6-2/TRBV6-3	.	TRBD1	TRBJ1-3	CASSTDRSIGNTIYF	TGTGCCAGCAGTACGGACAGGTCGATCGGAAACACCATATATTTT
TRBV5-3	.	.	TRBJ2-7	CARSLAGRRRFLTYEQYF	TGTGCCAGAAGCTTGGCGGGTAGGAGGCGTTTCCTTACCTACGAGCAGTACTTC
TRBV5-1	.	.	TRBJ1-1	CASSLRDPNTEAFF	TGCGCCAGCAGTCTGCGGGATCCCAACACTGAAGCTTTCTTT
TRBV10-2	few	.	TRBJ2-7	CASRGLARGLGEQYF	TGCGCCAGCAGGGGGCTTGCCAGGGGCCTCGGCGAGCAGTACTTC
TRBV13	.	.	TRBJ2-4	CASSFGQGGVLAKNIQYF	TGTGCCAGCAGCTTTGGACAGGGAGGGGTCCTAGCCAAAAACATTCAGTACTTC
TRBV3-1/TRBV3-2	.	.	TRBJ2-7	CASSQGTASTYEQYF	TGTGCCAGCAGCCAAGGGACAGCTTCGACCTACGAGCAGTACTTC
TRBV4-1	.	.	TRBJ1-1	CASSQEDSLNTEAFF	TGCGCCAGCAGCCAGGAGGACAGTCTGAACACTGAAGCTTTCTTT
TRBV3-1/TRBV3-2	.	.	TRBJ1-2	CASSQVRGEYGYTF	TGTGCCAGCAGCCAAGTCAGGGGAGAGTATGGCTACACCTTC
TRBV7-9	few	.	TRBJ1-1	CASSLIAVMNTEAFF	TGTGCCAGCAGCTTAATAGCCGTCATGAACACTGAAGCTTTCTTT
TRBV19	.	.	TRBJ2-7	CASSIGGTDHYEQYF	TGTGCCAGTAGTATTGGAGGGACAGACCACTACGAGCAGTACTTC
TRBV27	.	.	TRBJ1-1	CASSREGRNTEAFF	TGTGCCAGCAGTCGGGAGGGAAGGAACACTGAAGCTTTCTTT
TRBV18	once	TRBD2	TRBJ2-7	CASSRFAGRRGTYEQYF	TGTGCCAGCTCACGGTTCGCGGGTCGGCGGGGGACCTACGAGCAGTACTTC
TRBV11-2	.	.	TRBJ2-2	CASSPFGGWGGELFF	TGTGCCAGCAGCCCCTTTGGGGGGTGGGGCGGGGAGCTGTTTTTT
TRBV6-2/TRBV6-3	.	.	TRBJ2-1	CASSYSRGNEQFF	TGTGCCAGCAGTTACTCGAGAGGGAATGAGCAGTTCTTC
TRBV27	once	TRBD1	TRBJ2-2	CATRDRGTGELFF	TGTGCCACCAGGGACAGGGGCACCGGGGAGCTGTTTTTT
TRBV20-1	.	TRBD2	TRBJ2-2	CSASPPGGANTGELFF	TGCAGTGCTAGTCCCCCCGGGGGGGCGAACACCGGGGAGCTGTTTTTT
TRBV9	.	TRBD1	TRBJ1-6	CASSPRTGGNSPLHF	TGTGCCAGCAGCCCTCGGACAGGGGGGAATTCACCCCTCCACTTT
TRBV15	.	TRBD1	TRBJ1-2	CATSPRDRVGNYGYTF	TGTGCCACCAGCCCTCGGGACAGGGTTGGTAACTATGGCTACACCTTC
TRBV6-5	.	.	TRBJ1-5	CASSQQAARQPQHF	TGTGCCAGCAGCCAACAGGCCGCGCGGCAGCCCCAGCATTTT
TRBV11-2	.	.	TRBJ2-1	CASSPQASAGSRQQFF	TGTGCCAGCAGCCCACAGGCCTCGGCAGGGTCGAGGCAACAGTTCTTC
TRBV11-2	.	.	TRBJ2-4	CASSRNAGVPGLQYF	TGTGCCAGCAGCCGTAATGCAGGGGTCCCCGGCCTTCAGTACTTC